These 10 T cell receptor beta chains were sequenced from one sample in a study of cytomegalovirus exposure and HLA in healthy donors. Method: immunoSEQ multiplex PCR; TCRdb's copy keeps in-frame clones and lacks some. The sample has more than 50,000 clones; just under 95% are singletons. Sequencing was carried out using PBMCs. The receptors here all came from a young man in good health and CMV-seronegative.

DNA of the CDR3: TGCGCCAGCAGCTTCGAGTACACAGATACGCAGTATTTT. This translates into CASSFEYTDTQYF. The chain joins TRBV5-1 to TRBJ2-3; D is unresolved. Germline V gene lookup returns CDR1 SGHRS and CDR2 YFSETQ. The CDR3 is made up of 13 amino acids. Deletions cut 2 bases from V and 2 bases from J, with 6 bases between.

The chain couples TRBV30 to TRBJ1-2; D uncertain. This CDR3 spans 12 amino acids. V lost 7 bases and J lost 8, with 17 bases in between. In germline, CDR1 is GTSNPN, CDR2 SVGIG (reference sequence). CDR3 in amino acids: CAFQPPAGGYTF. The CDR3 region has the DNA TGTGCCTTCCAGCCCCCGGCGGGAGGCTACACCTTC.

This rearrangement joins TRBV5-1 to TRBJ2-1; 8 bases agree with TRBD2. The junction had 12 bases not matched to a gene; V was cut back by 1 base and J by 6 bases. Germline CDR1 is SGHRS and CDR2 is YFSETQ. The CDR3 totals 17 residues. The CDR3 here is CASSLSLGAGVGNEQFF. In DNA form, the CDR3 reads TGCGCCAGCAGCTTGAGTTTAGGAGCGGGAGTAGGCAATGAGCAGTTCTTC.

This chain's CDR3 is CAWSFSGVRSYEQYF. The CDR3 DNA reads as TGTGCCTGGAGCTTTTCGGGGGTCCGCTCCTACGAGCAGTACTTC. The gene calls are TRBV30 and TRBJ2-7, with D tentatively TRBD2 (6 bases). In germline, CDR1 is GTSNPN, CDR2 SVGIG (reference sequence). This CDR3 is built from 15 residues. The V gene lost 3 bases and the J gene lost 0 bases, with 15 bases spanning the gap.

The CDR3 protein is CASSLGGTEQYF. In DNA form, the CDR3 reads TGTGCCAGCAGCTTAGGAGGGACTGAGCAGTACTTC. This sequence joins TRBV7-2 and TRBJ2-7, with D tentatively TRBD2 (6 bases). This CDR3 spans 12 amino acids. The V end was cut by 1 base, the J end by 7 bases, with 8 bases between. CDR1 and CDR2 from the germline V gene are SGHTA and FQGNSA.

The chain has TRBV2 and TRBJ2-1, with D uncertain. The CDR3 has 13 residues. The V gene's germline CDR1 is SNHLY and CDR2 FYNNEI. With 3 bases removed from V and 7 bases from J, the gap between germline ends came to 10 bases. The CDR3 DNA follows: TGTGCCAGCAGTGACTCTCCGAGAAATGAGCAGTTCTTC. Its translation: CASSDSPRNEQFF. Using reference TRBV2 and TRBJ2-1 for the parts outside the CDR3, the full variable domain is EPEVTQTPSHQVTQMGQEVILRCVPISNHLYFYWYRQILGQKVEFLVSFYNNEISEKSEIFDDQFSVERPDGSNFTLKIRSTKLEDSAMYFCASSDSPRNEQFFGPGTRLTVL.

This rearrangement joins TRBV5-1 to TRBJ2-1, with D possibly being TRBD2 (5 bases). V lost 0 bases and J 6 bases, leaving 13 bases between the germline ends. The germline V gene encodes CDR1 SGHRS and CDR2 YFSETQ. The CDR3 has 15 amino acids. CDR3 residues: CASSLDGVMVNEQFF. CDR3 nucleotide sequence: TGCGCCAGCAGCTTGGACGGGGTTATGGTCAATGAGCAGTTCTTC.

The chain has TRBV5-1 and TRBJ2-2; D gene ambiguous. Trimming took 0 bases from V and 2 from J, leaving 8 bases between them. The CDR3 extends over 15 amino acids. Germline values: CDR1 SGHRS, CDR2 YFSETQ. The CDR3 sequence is CASSLDSFNTGELFF. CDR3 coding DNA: TGCGCCAGCAGCTTGGACAGTTTCAACACCGGGGAGCTGTTTTTT.

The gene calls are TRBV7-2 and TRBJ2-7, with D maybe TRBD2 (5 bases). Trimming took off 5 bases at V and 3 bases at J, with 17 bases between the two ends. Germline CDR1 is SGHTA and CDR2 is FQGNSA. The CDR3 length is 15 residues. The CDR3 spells CASSPITGSFYEQYF. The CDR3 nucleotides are TGTGCCAGCAGCCCTATAACGGGGAGTTTCTACGAGCAGTACTTC. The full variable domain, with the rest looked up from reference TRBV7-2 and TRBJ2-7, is GAGVSQSPSNKVTEKGKDVELRCDPISGHTALYWYRQSLGQGLEFLIYFQGNSAPDKSGLPSDRFSAERTGGSVSTLTIQRTQQEDSAVYLCASSPITGSFYEQYFGPGTRLTVT.

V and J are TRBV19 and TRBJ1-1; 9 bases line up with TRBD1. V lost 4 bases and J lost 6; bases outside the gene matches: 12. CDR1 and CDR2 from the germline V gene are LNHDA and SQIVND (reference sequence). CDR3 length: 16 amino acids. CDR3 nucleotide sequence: TGTGCCAGTAGTACGCTCCCCGGGACAGGGTCCCCTGAAGCTTTCTTT. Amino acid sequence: CASSTLPGTGSPEAFF.